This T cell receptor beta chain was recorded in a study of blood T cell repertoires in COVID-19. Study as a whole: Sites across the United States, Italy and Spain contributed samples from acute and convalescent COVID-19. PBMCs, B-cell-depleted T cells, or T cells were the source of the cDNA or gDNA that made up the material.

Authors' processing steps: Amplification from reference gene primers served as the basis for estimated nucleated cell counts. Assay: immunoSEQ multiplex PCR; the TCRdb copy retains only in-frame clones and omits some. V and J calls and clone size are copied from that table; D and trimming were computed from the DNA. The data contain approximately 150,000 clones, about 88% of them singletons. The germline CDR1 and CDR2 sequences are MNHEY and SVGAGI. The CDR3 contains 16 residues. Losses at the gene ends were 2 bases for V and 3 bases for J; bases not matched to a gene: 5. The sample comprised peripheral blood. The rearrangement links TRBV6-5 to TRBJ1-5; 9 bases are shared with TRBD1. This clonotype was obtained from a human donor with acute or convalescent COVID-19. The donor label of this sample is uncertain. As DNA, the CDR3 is TGTGCCAGCAGTTACCACGGGACAGGGAACAATCAGCCCCAGCATTTT. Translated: CASSYHGTGNNQPQHF.